One sample yielded the 27 T cell receptor beta chains listed below, sequenced in a study of response to subunit inactivated influenza vaccine (dated by TCRdb to 2016 to 2019). The method behind the library was RT-PCR. TCRdb names Illumina HiSeq 2500 as the instrument used. TCRdb took the public reads, trimmed them with fastp at Q25, ran MiXCR for clone calling and kept in-frame beta chains. Each CDR3 protein appears once, grouped with its most common genes and DNA. This sample has some 550,000 distinct CDR3 sequences in its table, and approximately 24% of those were observed once. The ten biggest clones cover roughly 2.8% of the sample. These sequences were also reported in another study, on T cells expressing NK-cell markers. The second study reports: 5'RACE template switching, by which a universal primer site and unique molecular identifiers were added, was used to make TCR beta cDNA libraries.

The starting material was CD4+ T cells sorted from PBMCs, obtained 12 days after vaccination. The receptors derive from a man between 45 and 60 years old who received an inactivated influenza vaccine. Donor details come from another sample of the same person, matched by shared clones.

The rearrangement uses TRBV3-1 and TRBJ2-3; TRBD2 agrees at 11 bases. Germline-derived CDR1 and CDR2 are LGHDT and YNNKEL (reference sequence). V was clipped by 4 bases and J by 8 bases; unmatched bases: 8. This CDR3 has 15 amino acids. The CDR3 DNA reads as TGTGCCAGCAGCCCCGATAGCGGGGGGGCTGGTACGCAGTATTTT. Amino acids: CASSPDSGGAGTQYF.

J is TRBJ2-1 and V is TRBV28, with no clear D. V lost 3 bases, J lost 0 bases, and 21 bases lay in between. Per the germline V gene, CDR1 is MDHEN and CDR2 is SYDVKM. CDR3 length: 19 residues. The CDR3 DNA reads TGTGCCAGCAGTTTGTTTGGACGCATAAGCAGGAACTCCTACAATGAGCAGTTCTTC. It encodes CASSLFGRISRNSYNEQFF.

The chain carries TRBV4-3 and TRBJ2-2; D is undetermined. The CDR3 sequence is 16 residues long. V shed 3 bases and J shed 1 base, with 12 bases lying between them. Germline values: CDR1 LGHNA, CDR2 YSLEER. The CDR3 region is CASSQVDGQNTGELFF. CDR3 DNA: TGCGCCAGCAGCCAGGTGGACGGCCAGAACACCGGGGAGCTGTTTTTT.

The rearrangement joins TRBV5-1 to TRBJ2-7; D uncertain. V lost 3 bases, J lost 5 bases, and 15 bases lay in between. Germline V CDR1 and CDR2: SGHRS, YFSETQ. The CDR3 is 14 residues long. CDR3 DNA sequence: TGCGCCAGCAGCTCTTCGTTCGGTTGGGACGAGCAGTACTTC. Translation: CASSSSFGWDEQYF.

This clonotype turned up a few times. The genes are TRBV7-9 and TRBJ1-3; no clear D gene. Trimming took off 3 bases at V and 1 base at J, with 4 bases between the two ends. The germline gives CDR1 SEHNR, CDR2 FQNEAQ (reference sequence). This CDR3 contains 13 residues. The CDR3 DNA reads TGTGCCAGCAGCTTCGAATCTGGAAACACCATATATTTT. Translation gives CASSFESGNTIYF.

A few counts support this clonotype. The chain carries TRBV5-1 and TRBJ2-3; D is tentatively TRBD1 or TRBD2 (5 bases each). The germline gives CDR1 SGHRS, CDR2 YFSETQ. Trimming took off 3 bases at V and 6 bases at J, with 14 bases between the two ends. CDR3 length: 14 residues. CDR3 in amino acids: CASSSEGSYDTQYF. Here the CDR3 DNA reads TGCGCCAGCAGCTCTGAGGGGTCCTACGATACGCAGTATTTT.

This clonotype was detected a few times. This chain joins TRBV20-1 and TRBJ2-3; D is undetermined. CDR3 length equals 11 residues. In germline, CDR1 is DFQATT, CDR2 SNEGSKA (reference sequence). The CDR3 is CRGANTDTQYF. The CDR3 DNA is TGCAGGGGTGCGAATACAGATACGCAGTATTTT.

This clonotype was counted a few times. The chain combines TRBV5-6 with TRBJ1-1; unclear D gene. CDR1 and CDR2 (germline): SGHDT, YYEEEE. V shed 4 bases and J shed 5 bases, with 15 bases lying between them. The CDR3 spans 14 residues. The CDR3 nucleotides read TGTGCCAGCAGCAACGAAATGGGAACGACTGAAGCTTTCTTT. Translation: CASSNEMGTTEAFF.

The chain joins TRBV9 to TRBJ2-3; possibly TRBD2 for D (6 bases). The CDR3 spans 15 residues. Germline V CDR1 and CDR2: SGDLS, YYNGEE. V was clipped by 0 bases and J by 0 bases, with 8 bases between them. The CDR3 coding sequence is TGTGCCAGCAGCGTAGGGGGGGACAGCACAGATACGCAGTATTTT. It translates to CASSVGGDSTDTQYF.

Only a few counts were recorded for this clonotype. The V call is TRBV12-3 or TRBV12-4, the J call TRBJ1-3; TRBD1 is a possible D gene (5 bases). The CDR3 spans 14 residues. V was clipped by 4 bases and J by 9 bases, with 16 bases between them. CDR3 bases: TGTGCCAGCAGTTGGGACCGCCTAACTTCCACCATATATTTT. This encodes CASSWDRLTSTIYF.

The table lists this clonotype with many counts. The chain uses TRBV20-1 and TRBJ2-7; D may be TRBD2 (6 bases). Trimming took 3 bases from V and 2 from J, leaving 17 bases between them. The germline CDR1 and CDR2 sequences are DFQATT and SNEGSKA (reference sequence). The CDR3 consists of 15 residues. The CDR3 DNA is TGCAGTGCTAGCCAACGGGAGTCATCGACCTACGAGCAGTACTTC. It codes for CSASQRESSTYEQYF.

The V and J genes are TRBV6-1 and TRBJ2-1; D gene ambiguous. Germline CDR1 MNHNS, CDR2 SASEGT. Trimming left V 3 bases short and J 8 bases short, with 11 bases between. The CDR3 extends over 13 amino acids. This CDR3 reads CASSDAFIHEQFF. The CDR3 DNA is TGTGCCAGCAGTGATGCGTTTATACATGAGCAGTTCTTC.

The chain combines TRBV28 with TRBJ2-2; TRBD2 is a possible D gene (6 bases). From germline, CDR1 is MDHEN and CDR2 SYDVKM. CDR3 length: 15 amino acids. Trimming took off 5 bases at V and 5 bases at J, with 15 bases between the two ends. CDR3 residues: CASSPSGVSTGELFF. The DNA of the CDR3 is TGTGCCAGCAGTCCCTCGGGAGTCAGTACCGGGGAGCTGTTTTTT.

This clonotype was found a few times. The chain uses TRBV4-3 and TRBJ2-7; no clear D gene. CDR3 length: 13 amino acids. Looked up from germline, CDR1 is LGHNA and CDR2 is YSLEER. V was cut by 0 bases and J by 7 bases, with 10 bases left in between. CDR3 residues: CASSQDLNREQYF. Written as DNA, the CDR3 is TGCGCCAGCAGCCAAGATTTGAACCGGGAGCAGTACTTC.

The chain joins TRBV5-1 to TRBJ2-1, with 7 nucleotides matching TRBD1. Losses at the gene ends were 3 bases for V and 2 bases for J; bases not matched to a gene: 2. CDR1 SGHRS and CDR2 YFSETQ come from the germline V gene. The CDR3 is made up of 14 amino acids. The CDR3 region has the DNA TGCGCCAGCAGCTCGGGACAGCCCTACAATGAGCAGTTCTTC. Translated, it gives CASSSGQPYNEQFF.

The V and J genes are TRBV6-5 and TRBJ2-7, with 14 positions matching TRBD2. CDR3 length: 16 residues. CDR1 and CDR2 from the germline V gene are MNHEY and SVGAGI. V trimming: 2 bases; J trimming: 2 bases; junction bases outside the gene matches: 2. CDR3 DNA: TGTGCCAGCAGTTACGCGGGACTAGCGGGAGCCTACGAGCAGTACTTC. Its translation is CASSYAGLAGAYEQYF.

The table lists this clonotype with a few counts. The rearrangement joins TRBV5-1 to TRBJ2-2; the D is unclear. V was cut by 0 bases and J by 5 bases, with 11 bases left in between. This CDR3 is 15 amino acids long. CDR1 and CDR2 from the germline V gene are SGHRS and YFSETQ. The CDR3 DNA reads as TGCGCCAGCAGCTTGGTTGGTGCACTTACCGGGGAGCTGTTTTTT. Protein sequence: CASSLVGALTGELFF.

This clonotype came up a few times. V gene TRBV7-9 combines with J gene TRBJ2-1, with TRBD2 matching 11 bases. This CDR3 comprises 16 residues. The germline gives CDR1 SEHNR, CDR2 FQNEAQ (reference sequence). The V gene end was trimmed by 1 base and the J gene end by 9 bases; junction bases not matched to a gene: 8. Here the CDR3 DNA reads TGTGCCAGCAGCTTAGAATTTAGCGGGGGGGCCGGTGAGCAGTTCTTC. This codes for CASSLEFSGGAGEQFF.

This sequence joins TRBV12-3 or TRBV12-4 and TRBJ2-2; D is undetermined. The CDR3 has 16 amino acids. V lost 7 bases and J 5 bases, leaving 20 bases between the germline ends. CDR3 DNA: TGTGCCAGCACCCCCGCACTCCCCTCCGGGACCGGGGAGCTGTTTTTT. Translated, it gives CASTPALPSGTGELFF.

The J gene is TRBJ2-7, the V gene TRBV12-3 or TRBV12-4; 10 bases are a match to TRBD2. J was trimmed by 3 bases and V by 4 bases; bases with no gene match: 6. CDR3 size: 15 residues. The CDR3 region is CASSSSGRADYEQYF. The CDR3 DNA follows: TGTGCCAGCAGTTCCAGCGGGAGGGCCGACTACGAGCAGTACTTC.

The V gene is TRBV20-1, the J gene TRBJ1-4; D is undetermined. CDR1 is DFQATT, CDR2 SNEGSKA, per germline (reference sequence). Trimming removed 3 bases from V and 3 bases from J, with 8 bases in between. This CDR3 has 13 residues. DNA of the CDR3: TGCAGTGCTAGGCGGTCTTCTAATGAAAAACTGTTTTTT. The encoded protein is CSARRSSNEKLFF.

The chain carries TRBV7-6 and TRBJ2-3; 13 nucleotides match TRBD2. The CDR3 has 20 amino acids. Trimming cost V 1 base and J 3 bases; bases outside gene matches: 13. Germline lookup yields CDR1 SGHVS and CDR2 FNYEAQ. The DNA of the CDR3 is TGTGCCAGCAGCTTAGGTCGGACTAGCGGGAGCGGAGGCGGAACAGATACGCAGTATTTT. Residues: CASSLGRTSGSGGGTDTQYF.

This clonotype was counted a few times. V is TRBV20-1 and J is TRBJ2-3, with 10 bases matching TRBD1. The germline gives CDR1 DFQATT, CDR2 SNEGSKA (reference sequence). The CDR3 contains 14 residues. J was trimmed by 6 bases and V by 4 bases; bases with no gene match: 7. CDR3 nucleotides: TGCAGTGCTATCGGGACAGGGGCTCCCGATACGCAGTATTTT. Translated: CSAIGTGAPDTQYF.

This rearrangement joins TRBV20-1 to TRBJ2-5, with D perhaps being TRBD1 or TRBD2 (5 bases each). The germline gives CDR1 DFQATT, CDR2 SNEGSKA (reference sequence). Trimming removed 3 bases from V and 2 bases from J, with 16 bases in between. This CDR3 is 15 amino acids long. CDR3 region: CSASLPGRKQETQYF. The DNA for the CDR3 is TGCAGTGCTAGTTTGCCGGGACGGAAGCAAGAGACCCAGTACTTC.

The rearrangement links TRBV5-5 to TRBJ1-3; TRBD1 matches at 11 bases. Germline CDR1 reads SGHKS; CDR2 reads YYEKEE (reference sequence). The CDR3 runs 16 residues. Unmatched junction bases numbered 3, after V lost 4 bases and J lost 0 bases. The CDR3 loop is CASSAGQGASGNTIYF. DNA of the CDR3: TGTGCCAGCAGCGCCGGACAGGGGGCCTCTGGAAACACCATATATTTT.

The rearrangement uses TRBV12-3 or TRBV12-4 and TRBJ2-3, with D possibly being TRBD2 (6 bases). Trimming took off 6 bases at V and 0 bases at J, with 16 bases between the two ends. This CDR3 has 16 residues. CDR3 DNA sequence: TGTGCCAGCAGCTGGGGACCGGGACTTAGCACAGATACGCAGTATTTT. Encoded protein: CASSWGPGLSTDTQYF.

The V gene is TRBV7-2, the J gene TRBJ2-7; the match to TRBD1 covers 7 bases. Germline V gene sequence: CDR1 SGHTA, CDR2 FQGNSA. The CDR3 consists of 13 residues. With 5 bases clipped from V and 6 bases from J, the junction kept 7 bases outside the gene matches. CDR3 protein: CASSIDRVGEQYF. The CDR3 DNA sequence: TGTGCCAGCAGCATAGACAGGGTAGGCGAGCAGTACTTC.